This TCR beta chain was profiled in a study of blood T cell repertoires in COVID-19. Study as a whole: Samples of COVID-19 (acute and convalescent) were obtained from the United States, Italy and Spain. From T cells, B-cell-depleted T cells, or PBMCs came the material, which was cDNA or gDNA.

Losses at the gene ends were 4 bases for V and 7 bases for J; bases not matched to a gene: 6. Germline-derived CDR1 and CDR2 are MDHEN and SYDVKM. CDR3 length: 15 amino acids. In the source study's methods: Estimated nucleated cell counts came from reference gene primer amplification. Sequenced by immunoSEQ multiplex PCR; TCRdb stores in-frame clones only, minus some. For V, J and clone size, that table is used; D and trimming come from the DNA. Here the sample spans more than 100,000 clones, approximately 80% being singletons. The rearrangement links TRBV28 to TRBJ1-5, with 11 bases fitting TRBD1. The sequence came from a woman aged 80 or older with acute or convalescent COVID-19. Sequenced: peripheral blood. As DNA, the CDR3 is TGTGCCAGCAGTTCGGGGACAGGGGGGGGCCAGCCCCAGCATTTT. Its translation: CASSSGTGGGQPQHF.